These 13 T cell receptor beta chains were sequenced from one sample in a study of blood T cells in healthy people across ages. The second PCR ran about 6 to 12 cycles with a sample-barcoded 5' primer and J-beta primers. One entry per CDR3 protein, called by TCRdb with MiXCR from the 5' RACE reads. The table has some 1,000,000 distinct CDR3 sequences, 25% seen once; the top ten hold around 0.7%. These data also formed part of another study, on T cells of mothers and their children.

Material: blood. These receptors were obtained from a girl aged 2 to 10 in good health.

The rearrangement uses TRBV4-3 and TRBJ2-3, with 7 nucleotides matching TRBD2. CDR1 and CDR2 (germline): LGHNA, YSLEER. The CDR3 has 16 amino acids. The V and J ends lost 0 bases and 1 base, in that order; junction bases with no gene match: 4. The CDR3 loop reads CASSQDKSGGTDTQYF. The CDR3 region has the DNA TGCGCCAGCAGCCAAGATAAGAGCGGGGGCACAGATACGCAGTATTTT.

Only a few counts were recorded for this clonotype. The chain links TRBV5-1 to TRBJ2-5, with no clear D. V was trimmed by 6 bases and J by 5 bases, leaving 17 bases between them. This CDR3 has 14 amino acids. Germline CDR1 SGHRS, CDR2 YFSETQ. The CDR3 sequence: CASKRTDSGETQYF. CDR3 bases: TGCGCCAGCAAGCGAACGGATTCCGGGGAGACCCAGTACTTC. Combining the CDR3 with reference TRBV5-1 and TRBJ2-5 gives the whole variable domain KAGVTQTPRYLIKTRGQQVTLSCSPISGHRSVSWYQQTPGQGLQFLFEYFSETQRNKGNFPGRFSGRQFSNSRSEMNVSTLELGDSALYLCASKRTDSGETQYFGPGTRLLVL.

This chain links TRBV27 with TRBJ1-1; TRBD1 matches at 8 bases. J gave up 4 bases and V 1 base, and 2 bases lay outside the gene matches. The CDR3 has 14 amino acids. Germline CDR1 is MNHEY and CDR2 is SMNVEV (reference sequence). The CDR3 loop is CASSLYRGVTEAFF. The CDR3 DNA reads as TGTGCCAGCAGTTTATACAGGGGGGTCACTGAAGCTTTCTTT.

The rearrangement joins TRBV20-1 to TRBJ2-1; weak D call: TRBD1 (6 bases). Matching the DNA end better, TRBJ2-5 makes the J call doubtful. CDR1 is DFQATT, CDR2 SNEGSKA, per germline (reference sequence). The CDR3 contains 12 residues. As DNA, the CDR3 is TGCAGTGCTATACAGGGCGGAGAGACCCAGTACTTC. This translates into CSAIQGGETQYF.

This clonotype showed up just once. The CDR3 sequence: CASIPEAVGEQYF. CDR3 bases: TGTGCCAGCATCCCGGAAGCGGTTGGCGAGCAGTACTTC. This rearrangement joins TRBV2 to TRBJ2-5, with D maybe TRBD2 (5 bases). The better agreement between TRBJ2-7 and the DNA end casts doubt on the J call. Per the germline V gene, CDR1 is SNHLY and CDR2 is FYNNEI. CDR3 size: 13 residues.

This clonotype was observed a few times. The chain joins TRBV20-1 to TRBJ2-1; 9 nucleotides align to TRBD2. V was pared by 3 bases and J by 5 bases, with 8 bases of the junction left unmatched. CDR1 is DFQATT and CDR2 is SNEGSKA in the germline V gene (reference sequence). The CDR3 loop spans 15 amino acids. CDR3 sequence: CSARPIAGVNNEQFF. The DNA for the CDR3 is TGCAGTGCTAGGCCCATAGCGGGAGTTAACAATGAGCAGTTCTTC.

The table lists this clonotype with a few counts. The chain joins TRBV29-1 to TRBJ2-7; D remains ambiguous. Germline CDR1 and CDR2: SQVTM and ANQGSEA. Trimming stripped 6 bases from V and 0 bases from J, with 12 bases between. This CDR3 spans 13 amino acids. The chain's CDR3 is CSVANRSSYEQYF. CDR3 in DNA: TGCAGCGTGGCAAATCGAAGCTCCTACGAGCAGTACTTC.

Only a few counts were recorded for this clonotype. The V call is TRBV29-1, the J call TRBJ1-1; possible D gene TRBD1, 6 bases. Between the trimmed V and J ends, which lost 8 bases and 6 bases, there was a span of 25 bases. Germline V gene sequence: CDR1 SQVTM, CDR2 ANQGSEA. This CDR3 spans 15 amino acids. The CDR3 coding sequence is TGCAGCACGGGGCCTACAGGGCCGAAGGGATCTGAAGCTTTCTTT. This gives the protein CSTGPTGPKGSEAFF. Full variable domain (missing parts from reference TRBV29-1 and TRBJ1-1): SAVISQKPSRDICQRGTSLTIQCQVDSQVTMMFWYRQQPGQSLTLIATANQGSEATYESGFVIDKFPISRPNLTFSTLTVSNMSPEDSSIYLCSTGPTGPKGSEAFFGQGTRLTVV.

This clonotype was counted only a few times. The genes are TRBV11-1 and TRBJ1-1, with 7 bases fitting TRBD1. This CDR3 contains 16 residues. Germline V gene sequence: CDR1 SGHAT, CDR2 FQDESV (reference sequence). V dropped 3 bases and J dropped 1; count of bases not matched to a gene: 8. The CDR3 DNA reads as TGTGCCAGCAGCTTGATTTTGGGACAGAAGAACACTGAAGCTTTCTTT. This sequence encodes CASSLILGQKNTEAFF.

This clonotype was detected only a few times. The chain couples TRBV10-3 to TRBJ2-5; no firm D call. V shed 11 bases and J shed 5 bases, with 15 bases lying between them. CDR3 length equals 12 residues. The V gene's germline CDR1 is ENHRY and CDR2 SYGVKD. CDR3 residues: CASTEEGETQYF. DNA of the CDR3: TGTGCCTCCACTGAGGAAGGCGAGACCCAGTACTTC.

The chain joins TRBV24-1 to TRBJ2-7; the D is unclear. Trimming cost V 0 bases and J 7 bases, with 9 bases left between them. The CDR3 sequence is 13 residues long. Germline CDR1 reads KGHDR; CDR2 reads SFDVKD. CDR3 loop: CATSDLLRQEQYF. The CDR3 DNA sequence: TGTGCCACCAGTGATTTGCTTCGTCAGGAGCAGTACTTC.

In its sample, this clonotype was seen a few times. CDR3 coding DNA: TGTGCCAGCGGACAGGGGAGACACTATGGCTACACCTTC. Encoded protein: CASGQGRHYGYTF. This chain links TRBV6-1 with TRBJ1-2, with TRBD1 matching over 9 bases. CDR1 and CDR2 (germline): MNHNS, SASEGT. CDR3 length: 13 residues. V dropped 8 bases and J dropped 3; count of bases not matched to a gene: 4.

The table lists this clonotype with a count of one. The chain is built from TRBV29-1 and TRBJ2-2, with TRBD1 identical over 9 bases. Losses at the gene ends were 7 bases for V and 10 bases for J; bases not matched to a gene: 13. Germline V gene sequence: CDR1 SQVTM, CDR2 ANQGSEA. The CDR3 is made up of 14 amino acids. CDR3 sequence: CSARTGDGWTELFF. CDR3 bases: TGCAGCGCCAGGACAGGGGACGGGTGGACGGAGCTGTTTTTT.